These 8 T cell receptor beta chains came from one sample sequenced in a study of CD8+ T cells in alopecia areata. The treatment denotes: oral pan-JAK inhibitor, 5-10 mg twice daily. Sequencing used cDNA as its template, made by extracting RNA and reverse transcribing it. Assay used: immunoSEQ multiplex PCR; TCRdb lists only in-frame clones, some missing. Of under 200,000 clones listed, about three fifths are singletons. The sample consisted of CD4+ T cells sorted from blood, taken at week 4, from a patient treated with tofacitinib. These receptors were collected from a human donor with alopecia areata.

The V and J genes are TRBV23-1 and TRBJ1-2; the D gene is possibly TRBD1 (6 bases). TRBV23-1 is given ORF status, its function remaining uncertain. The CDR3 is 12 amino acids. With 11 bases removed from V and 5 bases from J, the gap between germline ends came to 15 bases. CDR3 in DNA: TGCGCCTTCCTCAGGGGAACGTATGGCTACACCTTC. Translated, it gives CAFLRGTYGYTF.

The sample holds a few counts of this clone. The chain employs TRBV19 and TRBJ2-6, with 8 nucleotides matching TRBD1. Looked up from germline, CDR1 is LNHDA and CDR2 is SQIVND (reference sequence). V lost 5 bases to trimming and J lost 4 bases; unmatched junction nucleotides: 4. There are 15 residues in the CDR3. The CDR3 region is CASSGQGPGANVLTF. The CDR3 bases are TGTGCCAGTAGTGGACAGGGACCCGGGGCCAACGTCCTGACTTTC.

The chain couples TRBV19 to TRBJ2-5; D may be TRBD2 (7 bases). Trimming shortened V by 5 bases and J by 6 bases, and 16 bases separated the two germline ends. The CDR3 spans 14 residues. Germline V lookup: CDR1 LNHDA, CDR2 SQIVND (reference sequence). For the CDR3, the DNA is TGTGCCAGTAGTCCAGAGGGGGGGCAGAAGACCCAGTACTTC. This gives the protein CASSPEGGQKTQYF.

This clone was detected only once. This rearrangement joins TRBV11-2 to TRBJ2-5; 10 positions agree with TRBD2. This CDR3 region has 16 residues. Looked up from germline, CDR1 is SGHAT and CDR2 is FQNNGV. Germline trimming cut 4 bases from V and 3 bases from J; bases unmatched to any gene: 8. CDR3 residues: CASSYQAGGPKETQYF. DNA of the CDR3: TGTGCCAGCAGCTATCAAGCGGGGGGGCCAAAAGAGACCCAGTACTTC.

This chain joins TRBV30 and TRBJ2-3, with D unclear. Trimming removed 0 bases at V and 4 bases at J, with 11 bases between. The length of the CDR3 is 14 residues. The germline CDR1 and CDR2 sequences are GTSNPN and SVGIG (reference sequence). The CDR3 nucleotides read TGTGCCTGGAGTGTTGGTCCCCCCCCAGATACGCAGTATTTT. Its translation is CAWSVGPPPDTQYF.

This chain connects TRBV10-3 to TRBJ2-1; no clear D. The germline CDR1 and CDR2 sequences are ENHRY and SYGVKD. The CDR3 contains 12 residues. Trimming left V 5 bases short and J 7 bases short, with 9 bases between. The DNA of the CDR3 is TGTGCCATCAGTCCCGGGTGGAATGAGCAGTTCTTC. Amino acid sequence: CAISPGWNEQFF.

On this clone: The DNA is omitted, as the CDR3 cannot be located on it reliably, and the CDR3 follows TCRdb's listing. The chain joins TRBV20-1 to TRBJ2-3; the tabulated D call, TRBD1, remains unverified against the DNA. The CDR3 is 11 residues long, counting both termini. Germline assignment: CDR1 DFQATT and CDR2 SNEGSKA (reference sequence). CDR3 sequence: CSAILAQVQYF.

The V and J genes are TRBV6-5 and TRBJ1-1; D gene uncertain. Germline V gene sequence: CDR1 MNHEY, CDR2 SVGAGI. This CDR3 comprises 13 residues. V was pared by 7 bases and J by 5 bases, with 14 bases between. This CDR3 reads CASTYGQTTEAFF. CDR3 DNA sequence: TGTGCCAGCACCTACGGGCAGACTACTGAAGCTTTCTTT.